The 30 T cell receptor beta chains given below trace back to one sample, sequenced in a study of sequential checkpoint blockade in melanoma. Treatment specified: randomized to nivolumab then ipilimumab (arm A) or the reverse (arm B). The repertoire was sequenced with immunoSEQ multiplex PCR; TCRdb's copy has only in-frame clones and lacks some. The sample yields roughly 7,000 clones, roughly 27% seen once. The sequenced sample was tumor tissue (inferred from file names), obtained from a patient given nivolumab and ipilimumab in sequence. The source is a human donor with melanoma.

The V gene is TRBV29-1, the J gene TRBJ2-1; 9 nucleotides line up with TRBD2. The V segment lost 7 bases and the J segment 6 bases; nucleotides outside the gene matches: 7. The CDR3 runs 13 residues. Looked up from germline, CDR1 is SQVTM and CDR2 is ANQGSEA. The CDR3 sequence is CSAASGTSNEQFF. The DNA of the CDR3 is TGCAGCGCAGCTAGCGGGACTTCCAATGAGCAGTTCTTC.

V and J are TRBV11-3 and TRBJ2-3; 12 bases align to TRBD2. The CDR3 is 18 residues long. Trimming cost V 3 bases and J 4 bases; bases outside gene matches: 11. Per the germline V gene, CDR1 is SGHNT and CDR2 is YENEEA. The CDR3 region is CASSLTTLAGGPPDTQYF. The CDR3 DNA reads TGTGCCAGCAGCTTGACGACCCTAGCGGGAGGGCCCCCAGATACGCAGTATTTT.

The table lists this clone with a few counts. V usage is TRBV2 and J usage is TRBJ2-7, with 14 bases aligning to TRBD2. The junction had 4 bases not matched to a gene; V was cut back by 6 bases and J by 6 bases. The CDR3 length is 14 residues. The V gene's germline CDR1 is SNHLY and CDR2 FYNNEI. CDR3 sequence: CASRGTSGSFEQYF. The CDR3 region has the DNA TGTGCCAGCAGGGGGACTAGCGGGAGTTTCGAGCAGTACTTC.

J is TRBJ1-2 and V is TRBV30; D unclear. Trimming took off 2 bases at V and 8 bases at J, with 9 bases between the two ends. Germline CDR1 is GTSNPN and CDR2 is SVGIG (reference sequence). This CDR3 is 11 amino acids long. Written as DNA, the CDR3 is TGTGCCTGGAGTAACGTGGGGGGCTACACCTTC. Translating it yields CAWSNVGGYTF. The full variable domain, its missing parts supplied by reference TRBV30 and TRBJ1-2, is SQTIHQWPATLVQPVGSPLSLECTVEGTSNPNLYWYRQAAGRGLQLLFYSVGIGQISSEVPQNLSASRPQDRQFILSSKKLLLSDSGFYLCAWSNVGGYTFGSGTRLTVV.

The chain joins TRBV18 to TRBJ2-3; weak D call: TRBD2 (6 bases). CDR1 is KGHSH, CDR2 LQKENI, per germline. The CDR3 is 15 amino acids. Trimming left V 5 bases short and J 0 bases short, with 12 bases between. CDR3 loop: CASSGKEGSTDTQYF. For the CDR3, the DNA is TGTGCCAGCTCAGGGAAGGAGGGGAGCACAGATACGCAGTATTTT.

This chain uses TRBV11-3 with TRBJ2-7; TRBD2 might be the D (5 bases). CDR1 SGHNT and CDR2 YENEEA come from the germline V gene. V was trimmed by 1 base and J by 1 base, leaving 8 bases between them. The CDR3 covers 14 residues. This chain's CDR3 is CASSLGAVSYEQYF. CDR3 coding DNA: TGTGCCAGCAGCTTAGGAGCGGTTTCCTACGAGCAGTACTTC.

This chain links TRBV2 with TRBJ2-1; either TRBD1 or TRBD2 may supply D (5 bases each). The CDR3 covers 14 residues. CDR1 SNHLY and CDR2 FYNNEI come from the germline V gene. V lost 4 bases, J lost 0 bases, and 7 bases lay in between. As DNA, the CDR3 is TGTGCCAGCAGTGGGGGGAGCTCCTACAATGAGCAGTTCTTC. This encodes CASSGGSSYNEQFF.

This chain uses TRBV29-1 with TRBJ2-1; the D is unclear. CDR1 is SQVTM, CDR2 ANQGSEA, per germline. Trimming removed 6 bases from V and 6 bases from J, with 12 bases in between. The CDR3 extends over 12 amino acids. The CDR3 DNA reads TGCAGCGTGGTCATTCGTGGCAATGAGCAGTTCTTC. Its translation is CSVVIRGNEQFF.

This clone has just a few counts. The CDR3 spells CASSPPRDRGRSETQYF. CDR3 sequence (DNA): TGTGCCAGCAGTCCCCCCCGGGACAGGGGGCGCTCAGAGACCCAGTACTTC. J is TRBJ2-5 and V is TRBV28; 12 positions agree with TRBD1. Trimming cost V 5 bases and J 4 bases; bases outside gene matches: 11. Germline V lookup: CDR1 MDHEN, CDR2 SYDVKM. This CDR3 contains 17 residues.

This clone was picked up a small number of times. The V call is TRBV11-3, the J call TRBJ1-1; 7 bases are a match to TRBD1. The trim removed 4 bases at V and 0 bases at J, leaving 5 bases unmatched. Germline CDR1 is SGHNT and CDR2 is YENEEA. The CDR3 length is 15 residues. CDR3 bases: TGTGCCAGCAGCTCGTCAGGGGGGGTGAACACTGAAGCTTTCTTT. Amino acids: CASSSSGGVNTEAFF.

The chain couples TRBV6-8 to TRBJ1-5, with D tentatively TRBD1 (6 bases). From germline, CDR1 is MNHGY and CDR2 SAAAGT. The V gene lost 5 bases and the J gene lost 6 bases, with 17 bases spanning the gap. The CDR3 contains 15 residues. The DNA for the CDR3 is TGTGCCAGCAGTGCGGGACATTATCCTCGTCAGCCCCAGCATTTT. This gives the protein CASSAGHYPRQPQHF.

This clone was counted between two and nine times. V usage is TRBV6-1 and J usage is TRBJ1-1; D ambiguous. Germline assignment: CDR1 MNHNS and CDR2 SASEGT. Trimming removed 1 base at V and 5 bases at J, with 11 bases between. The CDR3 is 14 residues long. DNA of the CDR3: TGTGCCAGCAGTGAAGTCGGGAGTGGGACTGAAGCTTTCTTT. Protein: CASSEVGSGTEAFF.

Within the sample, this clone is medium-sized. The V call is TRBV5-1, the J call TRBJ1-3; 8 nucleotides align to TRBD1. Germline trimming cut 0 bases from V and 8 bases from J; bases unmatched to any gene: 7. The V gene's germline CDR1 is SGHRS and CDR2 YFSETQ. The CDR3 contains 15 residues. CDR3 protein: CASSLGTGTSDTIYF. As DNA, the CDR3 is TGCGCCAGCAGCTTGGGGACAGGGACATCAGACACCATATATTTT.

The rearrangement uses TRBV7-7 and TRBJ2-1, with D unresolved. Trimming removed 2 bases at V and 6 bases at J, with 14 bases between. This CDR3 is 15 amino acids long. Germline CDR1 reads SSHAT; CDR2 reads FNYEAQ (reference sequence). The CDR3 region has the DNA TGTGCCAGCAGCTTAAGACTCTATGAGACCAATGAGCAGTTCTTC. Protein: CASSLRLYETNEQFF.

The V gene is TRBV6-8, the J gene TRBJ1-1, with unresolved D. Germline assignment: CDR1 MNHGY and CDR2 SAAAGT. CDR3 length equals 15 residues. V lost 0 bases, J lost 0 bases, and 8 bases lay in between. The DNA for the CDR3 is TGTGCCAGCAGTTACTCGAGACTGCTGAACACTGAAGCTTTCTTT. It specifies CASSYSRLLNTEAFF.

The chain recombines TRBV9 with TRBJ1-1, with a tentative D call TRBD1 (6 bases). From germline, CDR1 is SGDLS and CDR2 YYNGEE. V lost 0 bases, J lost 5 bases, and 17 bases lay in between. This CDR3 spans 16 amino acids. CDR3 amino acids: CASSVGEGTQGTEAFF. In DNA form, the CDR3 reads TGTGCCAGCAGCGTAGGGGAAGGCACTCAGGGGACTGAAGCTTTCTTT.

This chain joins TRBV6-8 and TRBJ2-1; TRBD1 matches 7 bases. J gave up 7 bases and V 2 bases, and 5 bases lay outside the gene matches. CDR1 and CDR2 (germline): MNHGY, SAAAGT. The CDR3 length is 14 residues. CDR3 DNA: TGTGCCAGCAGTTACCAGACAGGGTGGAATGAGCAGTTCTTC. Translated: CASSYQTGWNEQFF.

This clone occurred a few times. This chain uses TRBV2 with TRBJ2-1; D may be TRBD2 (6 bases). Germline assignment: CDR1 SNHLY and CDR2 FYNNEI. Trimming stripped 6 bases from V and 10 bases from J, with 19 bases between. This CDR3 has 14 amino acids. CDR3 nucleotides: TGTGCCAGCAGCTTCCGGGACTCCTTACGGGAGCAGTTCTTC. Its translation: CASSFRDSLREQFF.

The V and J genes are TRBV5-1 and TRBJ1-1; D call uncertain. CDR1 SGHRS and CDR2 YFSETQ come from the germline V gene. The CDR3 runs to 15 residues. Between the trimmed V and J ends, which lost 0 bases and 1 base, there was a span of 10 bases. The CDR3 coding sequence is TGCGCCAGCAGCTTGGGATGGGCGGCGAACACTGAAGCTTTCTTT. Amino acid sequence: CASSLGWAANTEAFF.

V usage is TRBV19 and J usage is TRBJ2-1, with a weak D call TRBD1 (6 bases). The CDR3 totals 13 residues. Germline V gene lookup returns CDR1 LNHDA and CDR2 SQIVND (reference sequence). The V end was cut by 5 bases, the J end by 7 bases, with 12 bases between. The CDR3 DNA follows: TGTGCCAGTAGTCCCCCAGGGGTAAATGAGCAGTTCTTC. Amino acids: CASSPPGVNEQFF.

This clone was seen at least ten times. This rearrangement joins TRBV11-3 to TRBJ1-5, with TRBD1 as a possible D gene (6 bases). V dropped 4 bases and J dropped 7 bases, with 17 bases sitting between them. Per germline, CDR1 SGHNT and CDR2 YENEEA. There are 15 residues in the CDR3. This CDR3 reads CASSSEVDRPQPQHF. CDR3 DNA sequence: TGTGCCAGCAGCTCGGAGGTGGACAGACCACAGCCCCAGCATTTT.

This clone qualifies as medium-sized. V and J are TRBV11-3 and TRBJ2-3; 10 bases are a match to TRBD1. Trimming at V came to 5 bases and at J to 4 bases, leaving 3 bases not matched to a gene. The germline V gene encodes CDR1 SGHNT and CDR2 YENEEA. This CDR3 comprises 14 residues. CDR3 sequence: CASSHGQGADTQYF. The CDR3, as DNA: TGTGCCAGCAGCCACGGACAGGGGGCAGATACGCAGTATTTT.

This clone was recorded a few times. The chain is built from TRBV1 and TRBJ2-5; TRBD2 reflects the table's D call only, with no check against the DNA. TRBV1 is assigned pseudogene status. This CDR3 comprises 16 residues. CDR3 nucleotides: TGCGCCAGCAGCCAAGATAAAGGAGGGATTGAAGAGACCCAGTACTTC. Protein product: CASSQDKGGIEETQYF.

V is TRBV9 and J is TRBJ2-7; D is perhaps TRBD2 (6 bases). Deletions cut 5 bases from V and 6 bases from J, with 18 bases between. The V gene's germline CDR1 is SGDLS and CDR2 YYNGEE. This CDR3 region has 14 residues. CDR3 bases: TGTGCCAGCAGTGAGAGGAGGGAGCTCAGCGAGCAGTACTTC. It codes for CASSERRELSEQYF. The full variable domain, completed using reference TRBV9 and TRBJ2-7, is DSGVTQTPKHLITATGQRVTLRCSPRSGDLSVYWYQQSLDQGLQFLIQYYNGEERAKGNILERFSAQQFPDLHSELNLSSLELGDSALYFCASSERRELSEQYFGPGTRLTVT.

This clone was counted between two and nine times. The chain has TRBV19 and TRBJ2-2; no firm D call. The V gene lost 7 bases and the J gene lost 0 bases, with 12 bases spanning the gap. The CDR3 runs to 15 residues. Germline V gives CDR1 LNHDA, CDR2 SQIVND (reference sequence). The CDR3 DNA sequence: TGTGCCAGTAAGGGTAACTACCCGAACACCGGGGAGCTGTTTTTT. Protein: CASKGNYPNTGELFF.

This chain links TRBV28 with TRBJ2-2, with 7 bases aligning to TRBD1. The CDR3 has 15 residues. Per germline, CDR1 MDHEN and CDR2 SYDVKM. V was pared by 2 bases and J by 0 bases, with 0 bases of the junction left unmatched. The CDR3 bases are TGTGCCAGCAGTTTACAGGGGGCGAACACCGGGGAGCTGTTTTTT. Translating it yields CASSLQGANTGELFF. Drawing the rest from reference TRBV28 and TRBJ2-2, the complete variable domain is DVKVTQSSRYLVKRTGEKVFLECVQDMDHENMFWYRQDPGLGLRLIYFSYDVKMKEKGDIPEGYSVSREKKERFSLILESASTNQTSMYLCASSLQGANTGELFFGEGSRLTVL.

This clone appeared a few times. V is TRBV12-5 and J is TRBJ2-1; D may match TRBD1 or TRBD2 (6 bases each). CDR3 length: 15 amino acids. Germline CDR1 reads LGHNT; CDR2 reads FRNRAP. For the CDR3, the DNA is TGTGCCACCAATGCAGGAGGGACATCCTACAATGAGCAGTTCTTC. Residues: CATNAGGTSYNEQFF.

This clone was counted between two and nine times. This chain connects TRBV6-8 to TRBJ2-3, with D tentatively TRBD1 (7 bases). Germline-derived CDR1 and CDR2 are MNHGY and SAAAGT. The CDR3 sequence is 13 residues long. Written as DNA, the CDR3 is TGTGCAGGGGGACCAGGGGGGCGAGATACGCAGTATTTT. Amino acids: CAGGPGGRDTQYF.

This clone came up many times. The genes are TRBV11-3 and TRBJ2-2; D might be TRBD1 (6 bases). The CDR3 is 16 amino acids. CDR1 and CDR2 from the germline V gene are SGHNT and YENEEA. V lost 5 bases to trimming and J lost 5 bases, with 18 bases between them. CDR3 sequence reads: CASSAYRGTLTGELFF. CDR3 in DNA: TGTGCCAGCAGCGCCTATAGGGGGACATTAACCGGGGAGCTGTTTTTT.

This clone was seen a handful of times. The V call is TRBV6-8, the J call TRBJ1-5; D might be TRBD1 (5 bases). V lost 5 bases, J lost 7 bases, and 15 bases lay in between. This CDR3 is 14 amino acids long. Germline values: CDR1 MNHGY, CDR2 SAAAGT. As DNA, the CDR3 is TGTGCCAGCAGTCCCCAGGGAGGCGGGCAGCCCCAGCATTTT. Residues: CASSPQGGGQPQHF.